Described below is a single TCR beta chain sequence and its context. Its antigen remains unknown. The entry originates in a study of a mutant IDH1 vaccine in newly diagnosed glioma. Turning to the study itself: With temozolomide cycles, or 4-6 weeks after radiotherapy alone, vaccination was started.

Time point specified: week 11, during vaccination. Each vaccine dose was 300 ug of mutant IDH1 20-mer peptide, with topical imiquimod. Study results and caveats: Of the patients, less than 95% had vaccine-induced immune responses.

The CDR3 extends over 15 amino acids. Germline V lookup: CDR1 LGHNA, CDR2 YNFKEQ. V lost 0 bases and J lost 8; bases outside the gene matches: 6. Assay used: immunoSEQ multiplex PCR; TCRdb lists only in-frame clones, some missing. This table has 35,000 or so clones, about four fifths appearing once. The origin of this receptor is a woman younger than 45 with glioma. Some clones in this sample may be carry-over from other donors' samples. The chain couples TRBV4-2 to TRBJ2-1; 8 positions match TRBD2. This material consisted of peripheral blood mononuclear cells (PBMCs), taken from a glioma patient whose treatment included an IDH1 peptide vaccine. The CDR3, as DNA: TGTGCCAGCAGCCAAGATGTCCAGCGGGAGTATGAGCAGTTCTTC. As protein: CASSQDVQREYEQFF.